A selection of T cell receptor beta chains follows, all from one sample in a study of T cell responses to AZD1222 COVID-19 vaccine. Assay used: immunoSEQ multiplex PCR; TCRdb lists only in-frame clones, some missing. The repertoire holds under 150,000 clones, with 90% as singletons. The sample here was peripheral blood, taken on day 0 of AZD1222 vaccination. All receptors come from an adult in good health. Both conserved end residues are part of each CDR3.

TRBJ1-5 | TRBV7-2 | CASSPGTGDQPQHF
TRBJ2-7 | TRBV5-8 | CASSLDYSYEQYF
TRBJ2-3 | TRBV9 | CASSVSGTSTDTQYF
TRBJ2-5 | TRBV5-4 | CASSSGGPPAKTQYF
TRBJ1-4 | TRBV19 | CASMGHATNEKLFF
TRBJ1-6 | TRBV5-4 | CASSLGSSYNSPLHF
TRBJ2-7 | TRBV2 | CASSEYDSDLYEQYF
TRBJ1-2 | TRBV5-1 | CASSFGTDFYGYTF
TRBJ2-1 | TRBV19 | CASSPYGGIEGYEQFF
TRBJ1-1 | TRBV6-5 | CASRKVNTEAFF
TRBJ1-1 | TRBV7-8 | CASSLGGLLGTEAFF
TRBJ1-1 | TRBV11-2 | CASSLETTEAFF
TRBJ2-3 | TRBV6-2/TRBV6-3 | CASSWNPGLAGEADTQYF
TRBJ2-7 | TRBV28 | CASSFGGPGWYEQYF
TRBJ2-3 | TRBV10-2 | CASSGLAGSTDTQYF
TRBJ2-1 | TRBV28 | CASSEQGSYNEQFF
TRBJ1-1 | TRBV6-5 | CASSFQTGNTEAFF
TRBJ2-5 | TRBV7-9 | CASSWDSQETQYF
TRBJ1-2 | TRBV4-3 | CASSQDSGGYYGYTF
TRBJ1-1 | TRBV6-5 | CASNRPGGNTEAFF
TRBJ1-4 | TRBV15 | CATSRDGVPNEKLFF
TRBJ2-1 | TRBV6-6 | CASSYGSEQFF
TRBJ1-1 | TRBV3-1/TRBV3-2 | CASSGHGENTEAFF
TRBJ1-6 | TRBV2 | CASSKDSGNSPLHF
TRBJ2-3 | TRBV11-2 | CASSLEGLPRGDTQYF
TRBJ1-2 | TRBV28 | CASSGAGQGNYGYTF
TRBJ1-1 | TRBV2 | CASSTIPGNEAFF
TRBJ2-7 | TRBV27 | CASSFGAPPSYEQYF
TRBJ2-3 | TRBV5-5 | CASSLELASTDTQYF
TRBJ1-1 | TRBV5-4 | CASSLATGQNTEAFF
TRBJ1-6 | TRBV9 | CASSVVGDNSPLHF
TRBJ2-2 | TRBV7-2 | CASSLALAGFGELFF